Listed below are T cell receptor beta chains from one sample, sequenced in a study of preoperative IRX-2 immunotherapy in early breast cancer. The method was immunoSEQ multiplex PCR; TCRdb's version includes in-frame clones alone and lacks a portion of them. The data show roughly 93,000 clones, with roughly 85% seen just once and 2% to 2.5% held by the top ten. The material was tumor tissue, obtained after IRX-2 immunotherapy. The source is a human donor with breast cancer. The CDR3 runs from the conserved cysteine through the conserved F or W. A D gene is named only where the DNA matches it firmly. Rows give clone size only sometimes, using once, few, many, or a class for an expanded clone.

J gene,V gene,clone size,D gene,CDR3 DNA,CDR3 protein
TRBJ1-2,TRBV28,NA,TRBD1,TGTGCCAGCAGTACTGCAGCAGGGGGTGACTATGGCTACACCTTC,CASSTAAGGDYGYTF
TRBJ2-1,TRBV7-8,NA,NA,TGTGCCAGCAGCTTTGACCTGGGGAATGAGCAGTTCTTC,CASSFDLGNEQFF
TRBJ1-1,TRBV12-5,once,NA,TGTGCCAGCACGAACCCGTGGGCAGACGGGGCTTTCTTT,CASTNPWADGAFF
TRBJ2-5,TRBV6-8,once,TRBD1,TGTGCCAGCAGTGGGGGACAGGGTGTGAGAGAGACCCAGTACTTC,CASSGGQGVRETQYF
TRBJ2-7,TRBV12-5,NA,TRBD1,TGTGCTAGTGCCCAGGGGGCGGTTGGAACTAGCGAGCAGTACTTC,CASAQGAVGTSEQYF
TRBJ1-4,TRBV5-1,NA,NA,TGCGCCAGCAGCTTGTTCCCGGCAGCTAATGAAAAACTGTTTTTT,CASSLFPAANEKLFF
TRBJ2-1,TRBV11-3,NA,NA,TGTGCCAGCAGCTTATCGGCTAGCGCGGTTGAGCAGTTCTTC,CASSLSASAVEQFF
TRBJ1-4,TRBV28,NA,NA,TGTGCCAGCAGTCCAGGCGGGGTTCTTAATGAAAAACTGTTTTTT,CASSPGGVLNEKLFF
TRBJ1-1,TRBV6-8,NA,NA,TGTGCCAGCAGTTACGGACTCGGACTGGGGAACACTGAAGCTTTCTTT,CASSYGLGLGNTEAFF
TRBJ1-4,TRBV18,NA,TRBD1,TGTGCCAGCGCGAACAGGGGCCGAGCTGAAAAACTGTTTTTT,CASANRGRAEKLFF
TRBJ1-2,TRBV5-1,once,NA,TGCGCCAGCAGCCCCGAGCCGGCCGGGTACGGCTACACCTTC,CASSPEPAGYGYTF
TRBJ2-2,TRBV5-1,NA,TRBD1,TGCGCCAGCAGCTTTTCCGGGACAGGGAACACCGGGGAGCTGTTTTTT,CASSFSGTGNTGELFF
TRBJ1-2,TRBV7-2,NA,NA,TGTGCCAGCAGCTCGGAGATGAACTATGGCTACACCTTC,CASSSEMNYGYTF
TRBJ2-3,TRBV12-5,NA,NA,TGTGCTAGTGGTTTTGGGGCTAGCGATACGCAGTATTTT,CASGFGASDTQYF
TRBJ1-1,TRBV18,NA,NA,TGTGCCAGCTCATTAATTCAGGCGGACACTGAAGCTTTCTTT,CASSLIQADTEAFF
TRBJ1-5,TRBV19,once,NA,TGTGCCAGTAGTCCCCACAAGTATAGCAATCAGCCCCAGCATTTT,CASSPHKYSNQPQHF
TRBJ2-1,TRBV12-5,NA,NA,TGTGCCAGCACCTTTTCCGCCTCGGACGGCGAGCAGTTCTTC,CASTFSASDGEQFF
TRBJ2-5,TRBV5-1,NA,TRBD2,TGCGCCAGCAGCAGGACTAGCGGGAGCGCAGAGACCCAGTACTTC,CASSRTSGSAETQYF
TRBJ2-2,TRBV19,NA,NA,TGTGCCAGTAGTACCCGGGGGGCCGGAGCCGGGGAGCTGTTTTTT,CASSTRGAGAGELFF
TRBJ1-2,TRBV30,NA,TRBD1,TGTGCCTGGGCCCCAGGGGGCTCGAACTATGGCTACACCTTC,CAWAPGGSNYGYTF
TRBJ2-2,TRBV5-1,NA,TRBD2,TGCGCCAGCAGCTTGGGGACATCGGGGGGCACCGGGGAGCTGTTTTTT,CASSLGTSGGTGELFF
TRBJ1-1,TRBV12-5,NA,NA,TGTGCTAGTGGTTTGGAAACTGCTGAAGCTTTCTTT,CASGLETAEAFF
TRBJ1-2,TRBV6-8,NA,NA,TGTGCCAGCAGTTTAGGATTTGAGGCGCGAGGCTACACCTTC,CASSLGFEARGYTF
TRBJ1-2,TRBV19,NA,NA,TGTGCCAGTAGCCTCCTGGGGGGTAACTATGGCTACACCTTC,CASSLLGGNYGYTF
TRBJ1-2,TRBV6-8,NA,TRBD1,TGTGCCATCCGCCCAGGGGGCCCCGCTAACTATGGCTACACCTTC,CAIRPGGPANYGYTF
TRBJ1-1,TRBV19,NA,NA,TGTGCCAGTAGTACCGGACAGTTGAACACTGAAGCTTTCTTT,CASSTGQLNTEAFF
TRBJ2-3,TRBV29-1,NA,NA,TGCAGCGTTGAAGATCAGCGCGCAGATACGCAGTATTTT,CSVEDQRADTQYF
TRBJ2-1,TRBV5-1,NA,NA,TGCGCCAGCAGCTTAGCCGGGCCGTGGGGTGAGCAGTTCTTC,CASSLAGPWGEQFF